The clone carrying this TCR beta chain occurred a few times. Its antigen is unidentified. This record belongs to a study of T-cell reconstitution after alpha-beta-depleted transplantation in children. Broader study findings: Surviving recipient T cells and thymic progenitors underlay high day-60 TCRbeta diversity in some patients.

A TCRbeta library incorporating unique molecular identifiers was prepared. TCRdb passed the PCR reads through MiXCR, listing each CDR3 protein once. The sample consists of 300,000 to 350,000 distinct CDR3 sequences, approximately 23% of them appearing once. Germline V gives CDR1 ENHRY, CDR2 SYGVKD. The CDR3 has 14 amino acids. V lost 6 bases and J lost 3; bases outside the gene matches: 2. The V and J genes are TRBV10-3 and TRBJ1-5, with 10 bases identical to TRBD1. This sample comprised PBMCs, mostly from graft donor cells, obtained 180 days after TCRalphabeta/CD19-depleted stem cell transplant. This sequence originates from a male patient between 10 and 17 years old who had a stem cell transplant for acute lymphoblastic leukemia, so the T cells may come from the graft donor. CDR3 sequence (DNA): TGTGCCATCAGCGGGACAGGGGTCAATCAGCCCCAGCATTTT. Its protein product is CAISGTGVNQPQHF.